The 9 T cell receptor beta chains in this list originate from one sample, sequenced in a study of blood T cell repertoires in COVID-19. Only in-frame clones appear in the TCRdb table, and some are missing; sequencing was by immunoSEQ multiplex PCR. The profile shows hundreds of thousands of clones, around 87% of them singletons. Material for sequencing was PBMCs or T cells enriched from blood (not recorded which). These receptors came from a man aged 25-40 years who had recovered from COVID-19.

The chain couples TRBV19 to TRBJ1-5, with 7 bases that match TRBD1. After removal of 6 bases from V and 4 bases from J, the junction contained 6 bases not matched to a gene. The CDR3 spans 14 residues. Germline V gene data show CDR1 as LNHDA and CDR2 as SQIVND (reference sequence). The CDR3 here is CASSLTGENQPQHF. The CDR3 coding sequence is TGTGCCAGTAGCCTTACAGGGGAAAATCAGCCCCAGCATTTT. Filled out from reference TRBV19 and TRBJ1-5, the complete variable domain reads DGGITQSPKYLFRKEGQNVTLSCEQNLNHDAMYWYRQDPGQGLRLIYYSQIVNDFQKGDIAEGYSVSREKKESFPLTVTSAQKNPTAFYLCASSLTGENQPQHFGDGTRLSIL.

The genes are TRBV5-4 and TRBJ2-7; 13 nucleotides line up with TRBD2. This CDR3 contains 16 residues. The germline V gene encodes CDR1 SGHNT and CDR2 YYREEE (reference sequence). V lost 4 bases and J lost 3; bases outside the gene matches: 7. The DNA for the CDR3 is TGTGCCAGCAGCCCTGGGACTAGCGGGAATTTCTACGAGCAGTACTTC. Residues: CASSPGTSGNFYEQYF.

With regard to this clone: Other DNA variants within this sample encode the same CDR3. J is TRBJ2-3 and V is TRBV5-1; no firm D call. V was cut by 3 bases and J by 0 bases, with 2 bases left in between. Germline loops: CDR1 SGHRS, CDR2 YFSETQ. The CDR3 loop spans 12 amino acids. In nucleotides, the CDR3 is TGCGCCAGCAGCTCGAGCACAGATACGCAGTATTTT. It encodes CASSSSTDTQYF.

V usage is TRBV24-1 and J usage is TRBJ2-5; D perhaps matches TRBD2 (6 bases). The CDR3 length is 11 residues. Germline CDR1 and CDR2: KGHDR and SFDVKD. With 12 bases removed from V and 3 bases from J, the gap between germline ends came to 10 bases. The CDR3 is CACGTEETQYF. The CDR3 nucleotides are TGTGCCTGCGGGACCGAAGAGACCCAGTACTTC.

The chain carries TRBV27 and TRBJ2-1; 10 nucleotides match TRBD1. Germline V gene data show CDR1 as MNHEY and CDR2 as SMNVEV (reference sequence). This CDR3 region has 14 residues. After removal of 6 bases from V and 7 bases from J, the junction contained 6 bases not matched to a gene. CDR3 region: CASRYGTGENEQFF. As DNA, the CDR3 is TGTGCCAGCAGATACGGGACAGGGGAGAATGAGCAGTTCTTC.

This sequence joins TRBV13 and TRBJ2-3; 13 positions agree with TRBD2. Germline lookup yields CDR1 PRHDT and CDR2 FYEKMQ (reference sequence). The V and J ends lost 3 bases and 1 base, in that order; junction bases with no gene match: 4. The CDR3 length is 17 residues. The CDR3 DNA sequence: TGTGCCAGCAGCTTCGCCGGACTAGCGGGAGGCACAGATACGCAGTATTTT. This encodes CASSFAGLAGGTDTQYF.

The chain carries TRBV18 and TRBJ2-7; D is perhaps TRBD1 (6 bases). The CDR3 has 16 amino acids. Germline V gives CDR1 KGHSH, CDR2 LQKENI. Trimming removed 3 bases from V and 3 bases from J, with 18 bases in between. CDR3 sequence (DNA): TGTGCCAGCTCACCGGCGCTCACAGGGTTGGACTACGAGCAGTACTTC. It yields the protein CASSPALTGLDYEQYF.

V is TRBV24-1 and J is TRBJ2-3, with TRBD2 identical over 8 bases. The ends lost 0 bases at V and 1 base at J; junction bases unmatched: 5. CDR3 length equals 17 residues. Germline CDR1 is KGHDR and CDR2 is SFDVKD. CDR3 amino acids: CATSDLTGREGTDTQYF. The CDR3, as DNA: TGTGCCACCAGTGATTTGACCGGGCGGGAGGGCACAGATACGCAGTATTTT.

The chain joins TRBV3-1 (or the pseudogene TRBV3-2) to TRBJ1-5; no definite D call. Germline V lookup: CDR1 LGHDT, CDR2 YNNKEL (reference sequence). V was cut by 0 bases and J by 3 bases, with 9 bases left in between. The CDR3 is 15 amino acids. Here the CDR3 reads CASSQDSGFNQPQHF. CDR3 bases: TGTGCCAGCAGCCAAGATTCGGGGTTCAATCAGCCCCAGCATTTT.